This T cell receptor (beta chain) was captured in a study of beta chain features in type 1 diabetes. Looking at the study overall: Sorted cells, some 110,000,000 in number, were examined across all samples. General observations from the study: Moderate but significant shortening of TCRB CDR3s was recorded in all four CD4+ subsets from Type 1 diabetes patients.

Reverse transcribing all isolated RNA meant expressed TCRB transcripts were sequenced. TCRdb's table, derived via immunoSEQ multiplex PCR, lists solely in-frame clones and lacks some. The sample comprises about 900,000 clones, under 20% of which are singletons, and about 0.02% rests with the top ten. This clone appeared a few times. As yet, its antigen is unknown. The sequenced sample consisted of naive CD4+ T cells from blood. The clonotype originates from a woman younger than 30 in good health.

This CDR3 reads CASSQGRAYEQYF. In DNA form, the CDR3 reads TGTGCCAGCAGTCAAGGGCGGGCCTACGAGCAGTACTTC. The V gene is TRBV7-2, the J gene TRBJ2-7, with a weak D call TRBD2 (5 bases). Germline CDR1 and CDR2: SGHTA and FQGNSA. Trimming pared 6 bases from V and 2 bases from J, leaving 11 bases between. The CDR3 consists of 13 residues.